This TCR beta chain was documented in a study of cytomegalovirus exposure and HLA in healthy donors. Germline-derived CDR1 and CDR2 are SGHRS and YFSETQ. The CDR3 is 14 amino acids. V was pared by 1 base and J by 4 bases, with 9 bases between. Clones were sequenced by immunoSEQ multiplex PCR, and TCRdb holds only the in-frame ones, with some missing. The sample shows hundreds of thousands of clones, more than 85% of them seen only once. The chain links TRBV5-1 to TRBJ1-3; D ambiguous. This TCR was sampled from a man aged 18 to 30 in good health and CMV-seropositive. Input material: PBMCs. CDR3 DNA sequence: TGCGCCAGCAGCTTGTCCGGGATCGGAAACACCATATATTTT. Its protein is CASSLSGIGNTIYF.